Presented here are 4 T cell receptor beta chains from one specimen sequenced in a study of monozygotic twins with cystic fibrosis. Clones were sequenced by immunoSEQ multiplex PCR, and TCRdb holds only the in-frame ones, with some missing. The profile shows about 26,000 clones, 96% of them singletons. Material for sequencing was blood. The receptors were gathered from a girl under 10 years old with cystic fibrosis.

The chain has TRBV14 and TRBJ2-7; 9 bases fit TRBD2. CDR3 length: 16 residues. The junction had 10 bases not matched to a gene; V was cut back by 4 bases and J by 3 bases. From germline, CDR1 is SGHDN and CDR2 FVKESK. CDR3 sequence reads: CASSPRRGGRVYEQYF. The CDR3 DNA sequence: TGTGCCAGCAGCCCCCGGAGGGGCGGGAGGGTCTACGAGCAGTACTTC.

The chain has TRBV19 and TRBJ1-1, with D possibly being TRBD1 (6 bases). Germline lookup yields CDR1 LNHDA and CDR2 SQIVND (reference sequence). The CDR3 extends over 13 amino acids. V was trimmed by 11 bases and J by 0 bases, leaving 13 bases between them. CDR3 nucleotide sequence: TGTGCCTGCGGGGGCAGTTTGAACACTGAAGCTTTCTTT. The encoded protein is CACGGSLNTEAFF.

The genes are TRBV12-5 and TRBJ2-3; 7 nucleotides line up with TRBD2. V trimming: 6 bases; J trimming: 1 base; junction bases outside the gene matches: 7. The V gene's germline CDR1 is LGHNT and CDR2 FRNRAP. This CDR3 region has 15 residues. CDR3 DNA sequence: TGTGCTAGTGGCCATACTAGCGCTCGCACAGATACGCAGTATTTT. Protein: CASGHTSARTDTQYF. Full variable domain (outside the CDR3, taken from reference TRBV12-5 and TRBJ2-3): DARVTQTPRHKVTEMGQEVTMRCQPILGHNTVFWYRQTMMQGLELLAYFRNRAPLDDSGMPKDRFSAEMPDATLATLKIQPSEPRDSAVYFCASGHTSARTDTQYFGPGTRLTVL.

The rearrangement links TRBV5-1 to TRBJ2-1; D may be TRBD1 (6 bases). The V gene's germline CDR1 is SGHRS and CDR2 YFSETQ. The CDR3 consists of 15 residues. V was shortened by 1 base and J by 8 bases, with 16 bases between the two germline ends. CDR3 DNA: TGCGCCAGCAGCTTGACTCAGGGGATGGGATATGAGCAGTTCTTC. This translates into CASSLTQGMGYEQFF.